The source of this T cell receptor beta chain is a study of chemoradiotherapy in HPV16-positive cancers. Trimming took 3 bases from V and 0 from J; bases not matched to a gene: 2. Germline V gene sequence: CDR1 KGHSH, CDR2 LQKENI. The CDR3 covers 15 residues. TCRdb's table, derived via immunoSEQ multiplex PCR, lists solely in-frame clones and lacks some. The sample yields about 8,900 clones, roughly 84% seen once. This TCR derives from a human donor with HPV-associated anogenital cancer. This chain joins TRBV18 and TRBJ2-1; 7 bases are a match to TRBD2. This specimen was tumor tissue, taken from a patient who underwent chemoradiotherapy. The CDR3 nucleotides read TGTGCCAGCTCACCGGGGGGGGGCTCCTACAATGAGCAGTTCTTC. The encoded protein is CASSPGGGSYNEQFF.